This TCR beta chain emerged from a study of human T cells and chemical hapten exposure. The study's findings and limits: Expanded TCRs made up significantly more big CDR3 similarity clusters than controls did.

A note on this clonotype: Antigen specificity is unknown.

Germline CDR1 is MDHEN and CDR2 is SYDVKM. The germline V and J ends were trimmed by 6 bases and 9 bases, with 12 bases remaining between them. This CDR3 comprises 12 residues. TCRdb called the RACE reads again in MiXCR, with one record for every CDR3 protein. The sample has approximately 60,000 distinct CDR3 sequences, around 11% seen once. As to time point: pre-sensitization, week 0. The treatment here: therapeutic diphenylcyclopropenone sensitization with weekly scalp DPC. The sample here was whole blood, taken in connection with sensitization to the hapten diphenylcyclopropenone (DPC). The chain has TRBV28 and TRBJ1-5; a weak D match, TRBD1 (5 bases). This receptor was obtained from a woman aged 40 to 49 with alopecia areata. Some clones in this sample may be carry-over from other donors' samples. CDR3 in DNA: TGTGCCAGCAGCCCCCCGAGGGGGCCCCAGCATTTT. Residues: CASSPPRGPQHF. The whole variable domain, filled in from reference TRBV28 and TRBJ1-5, reads DVKVTQSSRYLVKRTGEKVFLECVQDMDHENMFWYRQDPGLGLRLIYFSYDVKMKEKGDIPEGYSVSREKKERFSLILESASTNQTSMYLCASSPPRGPQHFGDGTRLSIL.